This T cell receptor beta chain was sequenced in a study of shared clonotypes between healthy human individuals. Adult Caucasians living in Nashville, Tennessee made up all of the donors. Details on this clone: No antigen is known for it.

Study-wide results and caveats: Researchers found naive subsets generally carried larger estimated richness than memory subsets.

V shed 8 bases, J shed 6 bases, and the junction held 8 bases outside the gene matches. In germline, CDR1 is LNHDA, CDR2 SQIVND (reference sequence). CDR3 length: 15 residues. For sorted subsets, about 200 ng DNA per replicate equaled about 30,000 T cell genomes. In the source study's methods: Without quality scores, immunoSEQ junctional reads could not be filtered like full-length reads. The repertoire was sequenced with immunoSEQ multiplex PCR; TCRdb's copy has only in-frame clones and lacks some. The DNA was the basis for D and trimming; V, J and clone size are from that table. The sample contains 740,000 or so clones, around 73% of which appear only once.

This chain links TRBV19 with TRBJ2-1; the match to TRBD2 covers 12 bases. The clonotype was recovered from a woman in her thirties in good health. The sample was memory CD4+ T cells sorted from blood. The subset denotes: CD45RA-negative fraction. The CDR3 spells CASSDPSGRGNEQFF. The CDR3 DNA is TGTGCCAGTTCAGATCCTAGCGGGAGGGGCAATGAGCAGTTCTTC.